The clone carrying this T cell receptor beta chain was seen more than once but under ten times. This record comes from a study of T cell responses to AZD1222 COVID-19 vaccine. This table comes from immunoSEQ multiplex PCR, and its TCRdb copy is limited to in-frame clones, with some not included. The table includes around 110,000 clones, 70% to 90% detected once. In germline, CDR1 is LGHNA, CDR2 YSLEER. V gave up 2 bases and J gave up 7 bases, with 15 bases separating them. The CDR3 sequence is 14 residues long. The V and J genes are TRBV4-3 and TRBJ2-7; D is perhaps TRBD2 (6 bases). This clonotype was obtained from an adult in good health. Sequenced here: peripheral blood, sampled on day 0 of MenACWY control vaccination. The CDR3 sequence is CASSQLPDGSEQYF. CDR3 coding DNA: TGCGCCAGCAGCCAACTCCCCGACGGGAGTGAGCAGTACTTC.